What follows describes a single T cell receptor (beta chain). This entry comes from a study of cytomegalovirus exposure and HLA in healthy donors. The study ran its PCR with 60 Vbeta and 13 Jbeta primers. Clones were sequenced by immunoSEQ multiplex PCR, and TCRdb holds only the in-frame ones, with some missing. The sample has roughly 120,000 clones; about 81% are singletons. CDR1 is SGHKS, CDR2 YYEKEE, per germline (reference sequence). This CDR3 comprises 16 residues. V shed 5 bases and J shed 8 bases, with 20 bases lying between them. The sample comprised PBMCs. The chain uses TRBV5-5 and TRBJ1-6; weak D call: TRBD1 (6 bases). The TCR sequence derives from a woman aged 25 to 39 in good health and CMV-seronegative. CDR3 region: CASSNWLGRGHSPLHF. CDR3 DNA: TGTGCCAGCAGTAATTGGTTGGGCAGGGGTCATTCACCCCTCCACTTT.